This TCR beta chain was sequenced during a study of prognosis after radiotherapy for stage I lung cancer. CDR3 of TCR beta was amplified from genomic DNA via a two-round multiplex PCR. During first-round PCR, primers specific to each TRBV and TRBJ gene were used. TCRdb processed the multiplex PCR reads anew with MiXCR; each CDR3 protein has one entry. The data show about 12,000 distinct CDR3 sequences, roughly 52% seen once. This CDR3 contains 15 residues. Deletions cut 5 bases from V and 3 bases from J, with 18 bases between. Germline V CDR1 and CDR2: GTSNPN, SVGIG (reference sequence). This clonotype was detected ten times or more.

The V call is TRBV30, the J call TRBJ2-3, with TRBD1 as a possible D gene (8 bases). This receptor was taken from a donor aged 50 or older with non-small cell lung cancer. Source: PBMCs, taken before or after stereotactic body radiation therapy (not recorded which). CDR3 loop: CAWGGGTGSTDTQYF. The CDR3 bases are TGTGCCTGGGGGGGGGGGACAGGTTCTACAGATACGCAGTATTTT.